Below are 30 T cell receptor beta chains sequenced from a single sample in a study of T cells after yellow fever vaccination. TCRdb ran MiXCR on the 5' RACE reads and lists one entry per CDR3 protein. The table has some 340,000 distinct CDR3 sequences, approximately 4% seen once. Specimen: PBMCs, collected 5 days after the yellow fever booster vaccination. The source is a man between 18 and 29 years old who received the YFV17D yellow fever vaccine.

This clonotype occurred a few times. This chain connects TRBV3-1 to TRBJ2-5; D is perhaps TRBD1 or TRBD2 (5 bases each). This CDR3 comprises 16 residues. The V and J ends lost 0 bases and 2 bases respectively, with 13 bases between them. CDR1 is LGHDT, CDR2 YNNKEL, per germline (reference sequence). This chain's CDR3 is CASSQDPEGEQETQYF. In nucleotides, the CDR3 is TGTGCCAGCAGCCAAGACCCTGAAGGGGAGCAAGAGACCCAGTACTTC.

This clonotype was detected many times. The chain combines TRBV3-1 with TRBJ2-1, with TRBD2 matching 7 bases. Germline assignment: CDR1 LGHDT and CDR2 YNNKEL (reference sequence). V lost 2 bases to trimming and J lost 3 bases; unmatched junction nucleotides: 1. This CDR3 is built from 14 residues. This CDR3 reads CASSQRTSYNEQFF. CDR3 DNA: TGTGCCAGCAGCCAAAGGACTAGCTACAATGAGCAGTTCTTC.

This clonotype was seen only a few times. The V and J genes are TRBV12-3 or TRBV12-4 and TRBJ2-7; D gene ambiguous. V lost 5 bases to trimming and J lost 3 bases, with 8 bases between them. The CDR3 has 12 residues. The CDR3 nucleotides read TGTGCCAGCAGTATCTCCTACTACGAGCAGTACTTC. Translating it yields CASSISYYEQYF.

This clonotype was recorded at least ten times. This chain connects TRBV18 to TRBJ2-5, with 8 bases that match TRBD1. V shed 5 bases, J shed 9 bases, and the junction held 5 bases outside the gene matches. Germline lookup yields CDR1 KGHSH and CDR2 LQKENI. The CDR3 sequence is 12 residues long. The CDR3 protein is CASSEDRVAQYF. For the CDR3, the DNA is TGTGCCAGCTCAGAGGACAGGGTGGCCCAGTACTTC.

This clonotype was observed a handful of times. The rearrangement links TRBV6-5 to TRBJ2-7, with D maybe TRBD1 (5 bases). This CDR3 comprises 14 residues. V shed 6 bases and J shed 4 bases, with 16 bases lying between them. From germline, CDR1 is MNHEY and CDR2 SVGAGI. The DNA for the CDR3 is TGTGCCAGCAGGAGACAGCACCTCTCGTACGAGCAGTACTTC. Translated, it gives CASRRQHLSYEQYF.

The J gene is TRBJ2-1, the V gene TRBV6-5, with D possibly being TRBD1 (6 bases). The CDR3 is 14 amino acids. Germline CDR1 is MNHEY and CDR2 is SVGAGI. Trimming took off 2 bases at V and 7 bases at J, with 12 bases between the two ends. The CDR3: CASSYLQGTNEQFF. The CDR3 region has the DNA TGTGCCAGCAGTTACCTACAGGGAACAAATGAGCAGTTCTTC.

This clonotype was counted between two and nine times. The chain couples TRBV12-3 or TRBV12-4 to TRBJ2-3; 9 bases map to TRBD2. This CDR3 has 16 residues. After removal of 4 bases from V and 3 bases from J, the junction contained 8 bases not matched to a gene. CDR3 nucleotide sequence: TGTGCCAGCAGTTCCGCCACTAGCGGGCTTACAGATACGCAGTATTTT. The encoded protein is CASSSATSGLTDTQYF.

This clonotype was seen only a few times. The V gene is TRBV9, the J gene TRBJ1-6, with 11 bases identical to TRBD1. This CDR3 is built from 15 residues. Germline CDR1 reads SGDLS; CDR2 reads YYNGEE. The junction had 8 bases not matched to a gene; V was cut back by 5 bases and J by 10 bases. The DNA of the CDR3 is TGTGCCAGCAGGAGGGGCCGGGACAGGGGGTCACCCCTCCACTTT. Amino acid sequence: CASRRGRDRGSPLHF.

The rearrangement joins TRBV3-1 to TRBJ2-2; D remains unclear. Germline V gene sequence: CDR1 LGHDT, CDR2 YNNKEL (reference sequence). The CDR3 covers 14 residues. Trimming stripped 1 base from V and 7 bases from J, with 10 bases between. CDR3 nucleotides: TGTGCCAGCAGCCAAGTGACCAGTATCGGGGAGCTGTTTTTT. This encodes CASSQVTSIGELFF. The full variable domain, in which reference TRBV3-1 and TRBJ2-2 provide the parts outside the CDR3, is DTAVSQTPKYLVTQMGNDKSIKCEQNLGHDTMYWYKQDSKKFLKIMFSYNNKELIINETVPNRFSPKSPDKAHLNLHINSLELGDSAVYFCASSQVTSIGELFFGEGSRLTVL.

This clonotype has only a few counts. The V call is TRBV12-3 or TRBV12-4, the J call TRBJ1-6; D not resolved. The V gene lost 5 bases and the J gene lost 6 bases, with 14 bases spanning the gap. The CDR3 sequence is 15 residues long. The CDR3 DNA follows: TGTGCCAGCAGTGCCCGAAGGCGGGTTAATTCACCCCTCCACTTT. This sequence encodes CASSARRRVNSPLHF.

This clonotype appeared a few times. The chain links TRBV7-2 to TRBJ1-2; TRBD1 is a possible D gene (5 bases). The CDR3 spans 17 residues. Trimming took off 7 bases at V and 2 bases at J, with 23 bases between the two ends. The germline CDR1 and CDR2 sequences are SGHTA and FQGNSA. The CDR3 region is CASMGLGQPSSNYGYTF. The DNA of the CDR3 is TGTGCCAGCATGGGCTTGGGGCAGCCGAGCTCCAACTATGGCTACACCTTC.

The V call is TRBV7-9, the J call TRBJ1-2, with unresolved D. Germline lookup yields CDR1 SEHNR and CDR2 FQNEAQ (reference sequence). The ends were cut back, 1 base at V and 6 bases at J, with 12 bases in the middle. The CDR3 has 14 residues. The CDR3 reads CASSLGPPRNGYTF. The DNA for the CDR3 is TGTGCCAGCAGCTTAGGGCCCCCGAGGAATGGCTACACCTTC.

This sequence joins TRBV14 and TRBJ2-3; D may correspond to TRBD1 or TRBD2 (6 bases each). V lost 3 bases to trimming and J lost 0 bases, with 13 bases between them. Germline CDR1 and CDR2: SGHDN and FVKESK. The CDR3 sequence is 16 residues long. The CDR3 DNA reads as TGTGCCAGCAGCCATAGGGGGGAATGGAGCACAGATACGCAGTATTTT. This translates into CASSHRGEWSTDTQYF. Combining the CDR3 with reference TRBV14 and TRBJ2-3 gives the whole variable domain EAGVTQFPSHSVIEKGQTVTLRCDPISGHDNLYWYRRVMGKEIKFLLHFVKESKQDESGMPNNRFLAERTGGTYSTLKVQPAELEDSGVYFCASSHRGEWSTDTQYFGPGTRLTVL.

V usage is TRBV7-2 and J usage is TRBJ2-3; 9 bases are a match to TRBD1. J gave up 6 bases and V 10 bases, and 8 bases lay outside the gene matches. Germline CDR1 reads SGHTA; CDR2 reads FQGNSA. There are 13 residues in the CDR3. The CDR3 here is CAIGDRVQDTQYF. The DNA of the CDR3 is TGTGCCATCGGGGACAGGGTGCAGGATACGCAGTATTTT.

This clonotype appeared many times. This chain joins TRBV5-5 and TRBJ2-7; possibly TRBD2 for D (5 bases). The CDR3 runs to 16 residues. V lost 4 bases, J lost 0 bases, and 17 bases lay in between. In germline, CDR1 is SGHKS, CDR2 YYEKEE (reference sequence). Here the CDR3 DNA reads TGTGCCAGCAGCCCCCGGGAAGGGTTTAGCTCCTACGAGCAGTACTTC. Encoded protein: CASSPREGFSSYEQYF.

This clonotype occurred a few times. The chain combines TRBV2 with TRBJ2-1; TRBD1 or TRBD2 may be the D gene (5 bases each). Per germline, CDR1 SNHLY and CDR2 FYNNEI. V was clipped by 11 bases and J by 6 bases, with 20 bases between them. This CDR3 has 14 residues. The chain's CDR3 is CASTGTQQSNEQFF. CDR3 sequence (DNA): TGTGCCTCCACGGGGACCCAGCAGAGCAATGAGCAGTTCTTC.

With regard to this clonotype: This could be a read error, since a much larger clone is one nucleotide away. This chain uses TRBV7-9 with TRBJ1-4; D remains ambiguous. Germline assignment: CDR1 SEHNR and CDR2 FQNEAQ (reference sequence). The CDR3 runs to 11 residues. The CDR3 protein is CASRLAEKLFF. The CDR3 DNA sequence: TGTGCCAGCAGATTAGCCGAAAAACTGTTTTTT.

This clonotype has at least ten counts. J is TRBJ2-2 and V is TRBV4-1, with a possible D match to TRBD2 (5 bases). The CDR3 length is 15 residues. The V and J ends lost 1 base and 3 bases respectively, with 9 bases between them. Germline V gives CDR1 MGHRA, CDR2 YSYEKL. The CDR3 DNA reads TGCGCCAGCAGCCAAGGAAGGACTGACACCGGGGAGCTGTTTTTT. This encodes CASSQGRTDTGELFF.

There are many counts of this clonotype. The chain combines TRBV7-8 with TRBJ2-2; D ambiguous. CDR3 length: 15 residues. Trimming shortened V by 2 bases and J by 7 bases, and 14 bases separated the two germline ends. CDR1 and CDR2 (germline): SGHVS, FQNEAQ. The DNA of the CDR3 is TGTGCCAGCAGCTTATACCGCACCCCCGGCGGGGAGCTGTTTTTT. Protein sequence: CASSLYRTPGGELFF.

The rearrangement joins TRBV3-1 to TRBJ2-5; D remains unclear. V gave up 0 bases and J gave up 5 bases, with 7 bases separating them. Per germline, CDR1 LGHDT and CDR2 YNNKEL (reference sequence). CDR3 size: 13 residues. Here the CDR3 DNA reads TGTGCCAGCAGCCAAGAGTCGCGGGAGACCCAGTACTTC. Encoded protein: CASSQESRETQYF.

CDR3 protein: CASSIRGLASEQYF. The CDR3 nucleotides read TGTGCCAGTAGTATAAGGGGACTAGCGAGCGAGCAGTACTTC. The chain couples TRBV19 to TRBJ2-7, with 10 positions matching TRBD2. V gave up 2 bases and J gave up 6 bases; unmatched junction bases: 4. Looked up from germline, CDR1 is LNHDA and CDR2 is SQIVND (reference sequence). This CDR3 comprises 14 residues.

This clonotype was recorded a few times. The J gene is TRBJ2-7, the V gene TRBV12-3 or TRBV12-4; 8 bases agree with TRBD1. Germline trimming cut 6 bases from V and 5 bases from J; bases unmatched to any gene: 6. There are 13 residues in the CDR3. The CDR3 loop reads CASRRTGIDEQYF. The CDR3 bases are TGTGCCAGCAGGCGGACAGGGATCGACGAGCAGTACTTC.

A single count supports this clonotype. At one end the junction does not follow the germline gene, possibly because of a read error. The chain combines TRBV7-2 with TRBJ1-3; D gene ambiguous. Germline V gene data show CDR1 as SGHTA and CDR2 as FQGNSA. The CDR3 extends over 14 amino acids. This chain's CDR3 is CASSLAKSVNTIYF. The CDR3 DNA follows: TGTGCCAGCAGCTTGGCAAAGTCTGTAAACACCATATATTTT.

This clonotype has a count of ten or more. This rearrangement joins TRBV20-1 to TRBJ2-1, with 8 bases identical to TRBD2. With V trimmed by 0 bases and J by 2 bases, 3 bases remained unmatched. The CDR3 length is 15 residues. CDR1 and CDR2 (germline): DFQATT, SNEGSKA (reference sequence). The CDR3 spells CSARERTSPYNEQFF. Here the CDR3 DNA reads TGCAGTGCTAGAGAAAGGACTAGCCCCTACAATGAGCAGTTCTTC.

This clonotype was detected many times. V gene TRBV6-5 combines with J gene TRBJ2-1; the D is unclear. The V end was cut by 6 bases, the J end by 9 bases, with 33 bases between. This CDR3 has 19 amino acids. Germline CDR1 is MNHEY and CDR2 is SVGAGI. The CDR3 sequence is CASRPSSHNILGLKPEQFF. The CDR3, as DNA: TGTGCCAGCAGACCCTCATCCCATAACATACTTGGGCTGAAGCCTGAGCAGTTCTTC.

This clonotype came up a few times. V is TRBV20-1 and J is TRBJ1-3; 7 bases match TRBD1. Germline V lookup: CDR1 DFQATT, CDR2 SNEGSKA (reference sequence). This CDR3 contains 14 residues. V shed 6 bases and J 3 bases; nucleotides not matched to a gene: 8. The CDR3 coding sequence is TGCAGTGCCCCAGGGGGGGCGGTTGGAAACACCATATATTTT. It codes for CSAPGGAVGNTIYF.

This clonotype has ten or more counts. The chain recombines TRBV20-1 with TRBJ2-7, with D unclear. In germline, CDR1 is DFQATT, CDR2 SNEGSKA (reference sequence). The V gene lost 7 bases and the J gene lost 0 bases, with 13 bases spanning the gap. The CDR3 has 13 amino acids. In nucleotides, the CDR3 is TGCAGTGGAATGGCTAGGAGCTCCTACGAGCAGTACGTC. Its translation: CSGMARSSYEQYV.

This clonotype was detected ten times or more. The V gene is TRBV7-6, the J gene TRBJ2-1, with D perhaps matching TRBD1 (6 bases). V lost 1 base and J 8 bases, leaving 15 bases between the germline ends. CDR3 length: 15 residues. Germline CDR1 and CDR2: SGHVS and FNYEAQ. CDR3 amino acids: CASSLEDGRGHEQFF. The CDR3 nucleotides are TGTGCCAGCAGCTTAGAGGATGGCAGGGGACATGAGCAGTTCTTC.

This chain uses TRBV24-1 with TRBJ2-1, with TRBD2 matching over 9 bases. V lost 4 bases to trimming and J lost 4 bases; unmatched junction nucleotides: 4. Germline lookup yields CDR1 KGHDR and CDR2 SFDVKD. The CDR3 is made up of 15 amino acids. The CDR3 reads CATSERTSDYNEQFF. The DNA for the CDR3 is TGTGCCACCAGTGAACGGACTAGCGATTACAATGAGCAGTTCTTC.

This clonotype was seen ten or more times. This chain uses TRBV12-3 or TRBV12-4 with TRBJ1-5; TRBD1 aligns across 8 bases. The CDR3 loop spans 16 amino acids. V gave up 4 bases and J gave up 0 bases; unmatched junction bases: 5. The CDR3 spells CASSSNQGASNQPQHF. The CDR3 region has the DNA TGTGCCAGCAGTTCTAATCAGGGGGCTAGCAATCAGCCCCAGCATTTT.